This passage covers 25 T cell receptor beta chains from one sample sequenced in a study of cytomegalovirus exposure and HLA in healthy donors. Generated by immunoSEQ multiplex PCR, the TCRdb table keeps only in-frame clones and is missing some. The data show some 130,000 clones, roughly nine tenths seen once. Sequencing used PBMCs. The receptors derive from a woman aged 18 to 35 in good health and CMV-seronegative.

The chain links TRBV12-2 to TRBJ1-6. TRBV12-2 is recorded as a pseudogene. The CDR3 spans 16 residues. CDR3 residues: CASRSTVSSYNSPLHF. The CDR3, as DNA: TGTGCAAGTCGCTCAACGGTAAGCTCCTATAATTCACCCCTCCACTTT.

The V gene is TRBV12-5, the J gene TRBJ1-1; tentative D call: TRBD1 (6 bases). This CDR3 spans 12 amino acids. CDR1 and CDR2 (germline): LGHNT, FRNRAP. V dropped 0 bases and J dropped 9 bases, with 8 bases sitting between them. In nucleotides, the CDR3 is TGTGCTAGTGGTTTGGTACAGGGAAAAGCTTTCTTT. Its translation: CASGLVQGKAFF.

J is TRBJ1-2 and V is TRBV14, with 9 bases identical to TRBD1. CDR1 SGHDN and CDR2 FVKESK come from the germline V gene. V shed 0 bases and J 4 bases; nucleotides not matched to a gene: 3. The CDR3 runs to 15 residues. The CDR3 here is CASSQDRDRVYGYTF. The CDR3 DNA follows: TGTGCCAGCAGCCAAGATCGGGACAGGGTCTATGGCTACACCTTC.

The chain links TRBV27 to TRBJ1-1, with D maybe TRBD1 (6 bases). The V end was cut by 6 bases, the J end by 1 base, with 24 bases between. Germline V gives CDR1 MNHEY, CDR2 SMNVEV (reference sequence). The CDR3 spans 18 residues. The CDR3 region is CASRFTGTISLSNTEAFF. The DNA for the CDR3 is TGTGCCAGCAGATTTACCGGGACAATATCACTTTCGAACACTGAAGCTTTCTTT.

This clone was picked up a small number of times. The chain is built from TRBV10-3 and TRBJ1-1; D not certain. Trimming removed 6 bases at V and 4 bases at J, with 15 bases between. The germline V gene encodes CDR1 ENHRY and CDR2 SYGVKD. This CDR3 is built from 14 residues. In nucleotides, the CDR3 is TGTGCCATCAGGGGAGCGGGCGAGGGCACTGAAGCTTTCTTT. Translation gives CAIRGAGEGTEAFF.

Details on this clone: The junction shows a germline mismatch at one end, possibly a read error. The chain carries TRBV7-6 and TRBJ2-7; a possible D gene is TRBD2 (7 bases). The CDR3 consists of 16 residues. CDR1 and CDR2 from the germline V gene are SGHVS and FNYEAQ. The CDR3 nucleotides are TGTGCCAGCAGCCTAGCCGGGGGGCCGAGCTCCTACGAGCAGTACTTC. Translated, it gives CASSLAGGPSSYEQYF. Together with reference TRBV7-6 and TRBJ2-7, the CDR3 gives the full variable domain: GAGVSQSPRYKVTKRGQDVALRCDPISGHVSLYWYRQALGQGPEFLTYFNYEAQQDKSGLPNDRFSAERPEGSISTLTIQRTEQRDSAMYRCASSLAGGPSSYEQYFGPGTRLTVT.

The rearrangement uses TRBV5-8 and TRBJ1-1; 7 nucleotides line up with TRBD1. The CDR3 length is 16 residues. V lost 7 bases and J lost 11; bases outside the gene matches: 23. The V gene's germline CDR1 is SGHTS and CDR2 YDEGEE. Written as DNA, the CDR3 is TGTGCCAGCGGACCTACAGGGGCCCGCGTCCCACGAAAGGCTTTCTTT. It translates to CASGPTGARVPRKAFF. Full variable domain (rest looked up from reference TRBV5-8 and TRBJ1-1): EAGVTQSPTHLIKTRGQQATLRCSPISGHTSVYWYQQALGLGLQFLLWYDEGEERNRGNFPPRFSGRQFPNYSSELNVNALELEDSALYLCASGPTGARVPRKAFFGQGTRLTVV.

This chain links TRBV6-5 with TRBJ1-2; 9 positions agree with TRBD1. This CDR3 has 15 amino acids. The ends lost 4 bases at V and 0 bases at J; junction bases unmatched: 3. The V gene's germline CDR1 is MNHEY and CDR2 SVGAGI. CDR3 DNA: TGTGCCAGCAGTTCACAGGGGGCCGCTAACTATGGCTACACCTTC. Its translation: CASSSQGAANYGYTF.

This clone has only one observation. This chain joins TRBV6-1 and TRBJ1-3; D uncertain. Germline loops: CDR1 MNHNS, CDR2 SASEGT. This CDR3 spans 11 amino acids. Deletions cut 7 bases from V and 2 bases from J, with 3 bases between. The CDR3 DNA is TGTGCCAGCACCGCTGGAAACACCATATATTTT. As protein: CASTAGNTIYF.

The chain uses TRBV27 and TRBJ1-2, with a tentative D call TRBD1 (5 bases). Between the trimmed V and J ends, which lost 7 bases and 4 bases, there was a span of 16 bases. The germline V gene encodes CDR1 MNHEY and CDR2 SMNVEV (reference sequence). This CDR3 spans 14 amino acids. The CDR3 nucleotides are TGTGCCAGCACCACCATCGGGGGGTCCTATGGCTACACCTTC. It yields the protein CASTTIGGSYGYTF.

This clone was seen once. This rearrangement joins TRBV2 to TRBJ1-5; D is ambiguous. The V and J ends lost 4 bases and 0 bases respectively, with 13 bases between them. CDR3 size: 16 residues. The V gene's germline CDR1 is SNHLY and CDR2 FYNNEI. The CDR3 coding sequence is TGTGCCAGCAGTGTTTCAGGATCTTATAGCAATCAGCCCCAGCATTTT. Translated: CASSVSGSYSNQPQHF.

V usage is TRBV5-5 and J usage is TRBJ2-5; 7 bases fit TRBD1. Germline CDR1 reads SGHKS; CDR2 reads YYEKEE (reference sequence). There are 14 residues in the CDR3. The junction had 3 bases not matched to a gene; V was cut back by 3 bases and J by 1 base. The CDR3 DNA sequence: TGTGCCAGCAGCTCTAGGACAGGCCAAGAGACCCAGTACTTC. Protein sequence: CASSSRTGQETQYF.

V and J are TRBV19 and TRBJ2-2; D remains unclear. This CDR3 is built from 12 residues. The germline V gene has CDR1 LNHDA and CDR2 SQIVND (reference sequence). V was shortened by 6 bases and J by 6 bases, with 8 bases between the two germline ends. CDR3 in DNA: TGTGCCAGTAGCCCAACAGCCGGGGAGCTGTTTTTT. Translating it yields CASSPTAGELFF.

The J gene is TRBJ2-3, the V gene TRBV5-1; 11 bases are a match to TRBD2. V was clipped by 4 bases and J by 6 bases; unmatched bases: 16. Looked up from germline, CDR1 is SGHRS and CDR2 is YFSETQ. CDR3 size: 18 residues. Here the CDR3 DNA reads TGCGCCAGCAGCACCGGCGGGTTAGCGGGGGGGCTAGGCGATACGCAGTATTTT. The encoded protein is CASSTGGLAGGLGDTQYF.

The chain is built from TRBV9 and TRBJ2-1, with D perhaps TRBD2 (6 bases). V was cut by 2 bases and J by 5 bases, with 11 bases left in between. CDR3 length: 14 residues. The germline gives CDR1 SGDLS, CDR2 YYNGEE. CDR3 protein: CASSVRTNDNEQFF. CDR3 coding DNA: TGTGCCAGCAGCGTCCGGACTAACGACAATGAGCAGTTCTTC.

The chain employs TRBV2 and TRBJ1-4, with a weak D call TRBD1 (5 bases). The CDR3 spans 13 residues. The germline gives CDR1 SNHLY, CDR2 FYNNEI. V shed 8 bases and J shed 4 bases, with 11 bases lying between them. The CDR3 protein is CASRVGLNEKLFF. CDR3 bases: TGTGCCAGCCGAGTGGGACTTAATGAAAAACTGTTTTTT.

The CDR3 region is CASSLGIGGTDTQYF. The CDR3 DNA reads as TGCGCCAGCAGCTTGGGTATCGGGGGCACAGATACGCAGTATTTT. The chain is built from TRBV5-1 and TRBJ2-3, with TRBD2 as a possible D gene (5 bases). From germline, CDR1 is SGHRS and CDR2 YFSETQ. The V end was cut by 0 bases, the J end by 1 base, with 9 bases between. The CDR3 is 15 amino acids.

This chain joins TRBV19 and TRBJ2-1, with 8 nucleotides matching TRBD2. V lost 3 bases to trimming and J lost 2 bases; unmatched junction nucleotides: 15. The germline gives CDR1 LNHDA, CDR2 SQIVND (reference sequence). The CDR3 spans 19 residues. This CDR3 reads CASSIDAQRGSRTYNEQFF. The DNA for the CDR3 is TGTGCCAGTAGTATCGACGCCCAGCGGGGGAGCCGGACCTACAATGAGCAGTTCTTC. The whole variable domain, filled in from reference TRBV19 and TRBJ2-1, reads DGGITQSPKYLFRKEGQNVTLSCEQNLNHDAMYWYRQDPGQGLRLIYYSQIVNDFQKGDIAEGYSVSREKKESFPLTVTSAQKNPTAFYLCASSIDAQRGSRTYNEQFFGPGTRLTVL.

The chain joins TRBV7-3 to TRBJ1-1, with 7 bases fitting TRBD1. There are 15 residues in the CDR3. With V trimmed by 4 bases and J by 2 bases, 7 bases remained unmatched. Germline loops: CDR1 SGHTA, CDR2 FQGTGA. Here the CDR3 reads CASSSTGTENTEAFF. CDR3 nucleotides: TGTGCCAGCAGCTCAACCGGGACAGAAAACACTGAAGCTTTCTTT.

The chain uses TRBV15 and TRBJ2-5, with 11 bases identical to TRBD2. The CDR3 is made up of 16 amino acids. CDR1 LNHNV and CDR2 YYDKDF come from the germline V gene (reference sequence). The junction had 10 bases not matched to a gene; V was cut back by 5 bases and J by 5 bases. The CDR3 DNA follows: TGTGCCACCAGCTTGCGACTAGCGGGGTATGGGGAGACCCAGTACTTC. It yields the protein CATSLRLAGYGETQYF.

V and J are TRBV9 and TRBJ2-2; TRBD1 is a possible D gene (6 bases). The CDR3 is made up of 14 amino acids. Trimming took 0 bases from V and 4 from J, leaving 7 bases between them. Germline assignment: CDR1 SGDLS and CDR2 YYNGEE. The CDR3 region has the DNA TGTGCCAGCAGCGTAGCAGGGGCCACCGGGGAGCTGTTTTTT. Its translation: CASSVAGATGELFF.

This chain uses TRBV2 with TRBJ2-7; the D gene is possibly TRBD2 (6 bases). The germline V and J ends were trimmed by 4 bases and 3 bases, with 25 bases remaining between them. Germline V gene lookup returns CDR1 SNHLY and CDR2 FYNNEI. The CDR3 consists of 18 residues. CDR3 DNA sequence: TGTGCCAGCAGTGCAGGGTATTTATGGGAGGTGGATCTCTACGAGCAGTACTTC. Encoded protein: CASSAGYLWEVDLYEQYF.

The chain has TRBV18 and TRBJ1-5, with TRBD1 matching 7 bases. V was pared by 6 bases and J by 1 base, with 9 bases of the junction left unmatched. The CDR3 is made up of 16 amino acids. The germline CDR1 and CDR2 sequences are KGHSH and LQKENI. The CDR3 loop reads CASSPTGAGSNQPQHF. In DNA form, the CDR3 reads TGTGCCAGCTCCCCTACAGGGGCTGGGAGCAATCAGCCCCAGCATTTT.

This clone was seen just once. The gene calls are TRBV27 and TRBJ2-3; 7 nucleotides align to TRBD2. The J segment lost 0 bases and the V segment lost 3 bases, leaving 9 bases of the junction unmatched. This CDR3 is 17 amino acids long. Germline CDR1 MNHEY, CDR2 SMNVEV (reference sequence). The DNA for the CDR3 is TGTGCCAGCAGTTTCCAGCGGGGAGGACCTAGCACAGATACGCAGTATTTT. This sequence encodes CASSFQRGGPSTDTQYF.

The chain couples TRBV2 to TRBJ1-1; D ambiguous. The V gene lost 3 bases and the J gene lost 11 bases, with 19 bases spanning the gap. This CDR3 spans 14 amino acids. CDR1 is SNHLY, CDR2 FYNNEI, per germline. This CDR3 is CASSEGSRAPDAFF. CDR3 coding DNA: TGTGCCAGCAGTGAGGGGAGTAGGGCTCCCGACGCTTTCTTT.